The 2 T cell receptor beta chains reported below all come from one sample, sequenced in a study of blood T cell repertoires in COVID-19 (dated by TCRdb to 2019 to 2021). Libraries were built with the immunoSEQ multiplex PCR assay. The table comes from immuneACCESS by way of TCRdb, which keeps in-frame sequences with V and J called. Part of the clones is missing from these tables; in studies checked, under half for an unresolved V gene and the rest for unknown reasons. The sample table shows 210,000 or so clones, and approximately 80% are seen once. The ten largest make up around a sixth of the sample. Sequenced material: peripheral blood. The receptor set was obtained from a woman aged 80 or over with active or convalescent COVID-19.

This clone was observed once. V usage is TRBV18 and J usage is TRBJ2-3, with a tentative D call TRBD1 (6 bases). Trimming took 3 bases from V and 2 from J, leaving 9 bases between them. Looked up from germline, CDR1 is KGHSH and CDR2 is LQKENI. The CDR3 runs to 14 residues. The CDR3 coding sequence is TGTGCCAGCTCACCGCAGGGGATCACAGATACGCAGTATTTT. Translated, it gives CASSPQGITDTQYF. The full variable domain, rest sourced from reference TRBV18 and TRBJ2-3, is NAGVMQNPRHLVRRRGQEARLRCSPMKGHSHVYWYRQLPEEGLKFMVYLQKENIIDESGMPKERFSAEFPKEGPSILRIQQVVRGDSAAYFCASSPQGITDTQYFGPGTRLTVL.

V usage is TRBV3-1 (or the pseudogene TRBV3-2) and J usage is TRBJ2-5; TRBD2 matches 10 bases. The CDR3 is 15 residues long. Trimming took 4 bases from V and 3 from J; bases not matched to a gene: 5. The V gene's germline CDR1 is LGHDT and CDR2 YNNKEL (reference sequence). The DNA for the CDR3 is TGTGCCAGCAGCCTTTATAGCGGGGGGAAAGAGACCCAGTACTTC. Its translation is CASSLYSGGKETQYF.